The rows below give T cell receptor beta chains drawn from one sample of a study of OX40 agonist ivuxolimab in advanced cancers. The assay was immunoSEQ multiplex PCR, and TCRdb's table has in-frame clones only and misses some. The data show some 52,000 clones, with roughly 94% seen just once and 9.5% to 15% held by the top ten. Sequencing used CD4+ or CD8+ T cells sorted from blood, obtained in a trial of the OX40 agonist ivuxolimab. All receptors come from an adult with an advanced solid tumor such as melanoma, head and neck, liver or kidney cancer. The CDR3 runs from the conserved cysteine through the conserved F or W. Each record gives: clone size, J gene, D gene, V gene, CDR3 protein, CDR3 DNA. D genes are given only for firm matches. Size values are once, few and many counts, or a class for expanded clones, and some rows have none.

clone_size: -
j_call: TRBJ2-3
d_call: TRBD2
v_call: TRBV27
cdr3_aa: CASSSAEAGARADTQYF
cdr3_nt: TGTGCCAGCAGTTCCGCCGAAGCGGGAGCGAGGGCAGATACGCAGTATTTT

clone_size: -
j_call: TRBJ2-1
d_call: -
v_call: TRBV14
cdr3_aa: CASSPNNEQFF
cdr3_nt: TGTGCCAGCAGCCCGAACAATGAGCAGTTCTTC

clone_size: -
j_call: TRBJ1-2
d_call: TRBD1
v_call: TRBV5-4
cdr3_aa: CALRQGSSGYTF
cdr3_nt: TGTGCCCTCCGACAGGGGAGTTCTGGCTACACCTTC

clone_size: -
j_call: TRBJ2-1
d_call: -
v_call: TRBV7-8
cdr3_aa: CASSLGRLSSYNEQFF
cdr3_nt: TGTGCCAGCAGCTTAGGAAGGCTAAGCTCCTACAATGAGCAGTTCTTC

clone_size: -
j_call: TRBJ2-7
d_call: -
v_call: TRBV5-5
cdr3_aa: CASSPGLDYEQYF
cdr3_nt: TGTGCCAGCAGCCCAGGACTGGACTACGAGCAGTACTTC

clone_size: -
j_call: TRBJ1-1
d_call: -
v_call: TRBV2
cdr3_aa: CASSYRSHTEAFF
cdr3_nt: TGTGCCAGCAGTTACAGGAGCCACACTGAAGCTTTCTTT

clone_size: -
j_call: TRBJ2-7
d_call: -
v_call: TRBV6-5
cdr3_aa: CASSYSNRQYF
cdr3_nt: TGTGCCAGCAGTTACTCGAACCGACAGTACTTC

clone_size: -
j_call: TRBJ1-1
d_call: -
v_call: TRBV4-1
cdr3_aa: CASSQGQLNTEAFF
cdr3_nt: TGCGCCAGCAGCCAAGGACAGTTGAACACTGAAGCTTTCTTT

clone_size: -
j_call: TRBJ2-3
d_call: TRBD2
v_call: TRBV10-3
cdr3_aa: CAISEGGGTDTQYF
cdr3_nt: TGTGCCATCAGTGAGGGGGGGGGCACAGATACGCAGTATTTT

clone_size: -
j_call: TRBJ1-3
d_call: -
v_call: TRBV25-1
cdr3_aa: CASSVGDSILPGNTIYF
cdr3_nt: TGTGCCAGCAGTGTGGGGGATTCAATCCTGCCTGGAAACACCATATATTTT

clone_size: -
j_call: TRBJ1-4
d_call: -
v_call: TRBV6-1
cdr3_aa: CASRSRTATNEKLFF
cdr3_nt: TGTGCCAGCAGGTCACGGACAGCAACTAATGAAAAACTGTTTTTT

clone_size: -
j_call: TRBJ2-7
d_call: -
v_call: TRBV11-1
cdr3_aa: CASTPSRSYEQYF
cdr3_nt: TGTGCCAGCACCCCCAGTCGTTCCTACGAGCAGTACTTC

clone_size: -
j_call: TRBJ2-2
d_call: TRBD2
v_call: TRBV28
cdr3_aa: CASSLIPVRELGTGELFF
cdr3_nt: TGTGCCAGCAGTTTGATTCCGGTGCGGGAGTTGGGCACCGGGGAGCTGTTTTTT

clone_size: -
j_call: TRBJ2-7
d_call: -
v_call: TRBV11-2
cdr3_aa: CASSLLGAYEQYF
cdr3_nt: TGTGCCAGCAGTCTTTTAGGCGCCTACGAGCAGTACTTC

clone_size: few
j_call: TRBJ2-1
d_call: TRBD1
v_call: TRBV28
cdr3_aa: CASSSLGDRGYNEQFF
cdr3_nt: TGTGCCAGCAGTTCCCTAGGGGACAGGGGATACAATGAGCAGTTCTTC

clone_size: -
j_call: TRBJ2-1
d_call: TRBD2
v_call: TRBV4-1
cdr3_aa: CASSQDNSGFGEGYNEQFF
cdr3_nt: TGCGCCAGCAGCCAAGATAATTCGGGTTTCGGGGAGGGGTACAATGAGCAGTTCTTC

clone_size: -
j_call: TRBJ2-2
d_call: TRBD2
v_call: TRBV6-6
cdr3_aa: CASSLAGADTGELFF
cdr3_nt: TGTGCCAGCAGTCTAGCGGGAGCCGACACCGGGGAGCTGTTTTTT

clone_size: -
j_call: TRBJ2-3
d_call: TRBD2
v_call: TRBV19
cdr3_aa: CASSMRREGTDTQYF
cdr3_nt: TGTGCCAGTAGTATGAGGCGGGAGGGCACAGATACGCAGTATTTT

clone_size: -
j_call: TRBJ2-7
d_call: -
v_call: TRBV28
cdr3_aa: CASSGTVSSYEQYF
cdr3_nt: TGTGCCAGCAGTGGGACGGTGAGCTCCTACGAGCAGTACTTC

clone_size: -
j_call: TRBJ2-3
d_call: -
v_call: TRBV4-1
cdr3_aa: CASSQDQLDTQYF
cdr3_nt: TGCGCCAGCAGCCAAGACCAGTTAGATACGCAGTATTTT

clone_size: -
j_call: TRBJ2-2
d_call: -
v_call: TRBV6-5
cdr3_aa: CASSHGRTNTGELFF
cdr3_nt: TGTGCCAGCAGCCACGGACGGACTAACACCGGGGAGCTGTTTTTT

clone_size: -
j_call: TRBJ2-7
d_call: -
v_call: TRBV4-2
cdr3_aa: CASSQVGVSYEQYF
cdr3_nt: TGTGCCAGCAGCCAGGTTGGGGTCTCCTACGAGCAGTACTTC

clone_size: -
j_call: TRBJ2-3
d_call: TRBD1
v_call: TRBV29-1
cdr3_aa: CSVEGDPQGDTQYF
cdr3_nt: TGCAGCGTTGAAGGTGACCCACAGGGGGATACGCAGTATTTT

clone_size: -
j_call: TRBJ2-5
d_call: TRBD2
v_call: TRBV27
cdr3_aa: CASSLGLAGVVGETQYF
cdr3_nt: TGTGCCAGCAGTCTGGGACTAGCGGGAGTGGTCGGAGAGACCCAGTACTTC

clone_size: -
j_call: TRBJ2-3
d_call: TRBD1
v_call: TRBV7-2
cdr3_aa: CASSLVGTAPDTQYF
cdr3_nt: TGTGCCAGCAGCTTAGTAGGGACAGCACCAGATACGCAGTATTTT

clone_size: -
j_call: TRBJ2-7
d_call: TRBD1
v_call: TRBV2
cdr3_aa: CARSSGTDSYEQYF
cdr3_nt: TGTGCCAGATCGAGTGGGACAGACTCCTACGAGCAGTACTTC

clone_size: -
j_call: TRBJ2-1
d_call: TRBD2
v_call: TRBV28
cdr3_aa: CASSLTPGLAGMDNEQFF
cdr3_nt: TGTGCCAGCAGTTTAACCCCCGGACTAGCGGGGATGGACAATGAGCAGTTCTTC

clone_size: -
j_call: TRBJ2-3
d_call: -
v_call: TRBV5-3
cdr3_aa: CARRARLERHTQYF
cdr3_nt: TGTGCCAGAAGGGCGAGGCTAGAGCGACATACGCAGTATTTT

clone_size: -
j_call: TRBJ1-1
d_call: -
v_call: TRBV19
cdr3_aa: CASSRLNTEAFF
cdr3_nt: TGTGCCAGTAGTAGGTTGAACACTGAAGCTTTCTTT

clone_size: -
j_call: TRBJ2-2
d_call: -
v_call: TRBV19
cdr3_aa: CASRQVNTGELFF
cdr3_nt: TGTGCCAGTAGGCAGGTTAACACCGGGGAGCTGTTTTTT

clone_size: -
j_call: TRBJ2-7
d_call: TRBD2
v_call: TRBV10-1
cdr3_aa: CASSDPARTGGSYEQYF
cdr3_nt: TGCGCCAGCAGTGACCCCGCCAGAACGGGGGGCTCCTACGAGCAGTACTTC

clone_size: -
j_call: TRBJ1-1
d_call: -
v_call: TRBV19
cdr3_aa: CASTILGAVEAFF
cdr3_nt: TGTGCCAGTACTATTCTAGGGGCAGTTGAAGCTTTCTTT

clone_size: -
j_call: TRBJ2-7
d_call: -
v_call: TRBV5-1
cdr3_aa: CASFYVLPYEQYF
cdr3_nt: TGCGCCAGCTTCTACGTCCTACCCTACGAGCAGTACTTC

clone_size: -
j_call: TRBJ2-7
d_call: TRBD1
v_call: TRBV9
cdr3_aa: CASSPWDSSYEQYF
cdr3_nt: TGTGCCAGCAGCCCTTGGGACAGCTCCTACGAGCAGTACTTC

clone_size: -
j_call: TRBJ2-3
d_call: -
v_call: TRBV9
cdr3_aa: CASGDTQYF
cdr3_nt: TGTGCCAGCGGGGATACGCAGTATTTT

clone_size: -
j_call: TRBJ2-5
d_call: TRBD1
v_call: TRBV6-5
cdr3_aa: CASTEGTGGRETQYF
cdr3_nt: TGTGCCAGCACCGAAGGGACAGGGGGAAGAGAGACCCAGTACTTC

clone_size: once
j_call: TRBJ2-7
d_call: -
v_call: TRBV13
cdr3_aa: CASQGLDAEQYF
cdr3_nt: TGTGCCAGCCAGGGACTCGACGCCGAGCAGTACTTC

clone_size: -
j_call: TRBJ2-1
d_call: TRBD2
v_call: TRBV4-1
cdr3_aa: CASRPISLAGTDNEQFF
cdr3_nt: TGCGCCAGCAGACCTATATCACTAGCGGGAACCGACAATGAGCAGTTCTTC

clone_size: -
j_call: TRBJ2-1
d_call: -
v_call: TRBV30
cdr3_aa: CAWSSSQGVLGYEQFF
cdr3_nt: TGTGCCTGGAGTTCCTCACAGGGTGTCTTGGGGTATGAGCAGTTCTTC

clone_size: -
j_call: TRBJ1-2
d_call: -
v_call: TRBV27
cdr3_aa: CASSLYGDTRGYTF
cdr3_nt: TGTGCCAGCAGTTTATACGGAGACACGCGAGGCTACACCTTC

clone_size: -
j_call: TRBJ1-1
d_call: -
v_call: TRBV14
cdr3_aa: CASSRGRGEAEAFF
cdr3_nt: TGTGCCAGCAGCCGGGGGCGCGGGGAGGCTGAAGCTTTCTTT

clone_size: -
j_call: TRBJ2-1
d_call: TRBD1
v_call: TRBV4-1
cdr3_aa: CASSRTTGGSYNEQFF
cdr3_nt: TGCGCCAGCAGCCGGACCACAGGGGGCAGTTACAATGAGCAGTTCTTC

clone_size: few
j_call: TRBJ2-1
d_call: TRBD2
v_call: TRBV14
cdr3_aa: CASSQAAGGPIEQFF
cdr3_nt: TGTGCCAGCAGCCAAGCAGCGGGAGGGCCGATTGAGCAGTTCTTC

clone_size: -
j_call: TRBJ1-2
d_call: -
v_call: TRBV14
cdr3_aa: CASSQDWEDGYTF
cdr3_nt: TGTGCCAGCAGCCAAGATTGGGAGGATGGCTACACCTTC

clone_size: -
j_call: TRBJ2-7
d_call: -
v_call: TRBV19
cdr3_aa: CASSIEGAPYEQYF
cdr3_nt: TGTGCCAGTAGTATAGAGGGAGCCCCCTACGAGCAGTACTTC